This entry describes one T cell receptor (beta chain). The source of the sample is a study of blood T cell repertoires in COVID-19. Study in general: Acute-phase and convalescent COVID-19 samples originated in the United States, Italy and Spain. Sample material is recorded as cDNA or gDNA derived from T cells, B-cell-depleted T cells, or PBMCs.

V lost 6 bases to trimming and J lost 3 bases; unmatched junction nucleotides: 9. Germline loops: CDR1 LNHNV, CDR2 YYDKDF (reference sequence). The CDR3 spans 15 residues. Repertoires were generated with immunoSEQ multiplex PCR, while TCRdb's copy carries only in-frame clones and drops some. The sample lists over 250,000 clones; roughly 85% were seen once. This TCR came from a man aged 45-65 years with active or convalescent COVID-19. Sequencing was done on a sample of peripheral blood. The J gene is TRBJ2-7, the V gene TRBV15; 9 bases fit TRBD2. CDR3 sequence reads: CATSTGTSQVYEQYF. As DNA, the CDR3 is TGTGCCACCAGTACCGGGACTAGCCAGGTCTACGAGCAGTACTTC.